The 22 T cell receptor beta chains below all came from one sample that was sequenced in a study of T cell responses to AZD1222 COVID-19 vaccine. Clones were read by immunoSEQ multiplex PCR, and TCRdb kept only the in-frame ones, dropping some. This sample yields tens of thousands of clones, of which about 90% are seen a single time; 4.9% belongs to the top ten. The sample was peripheral blood, taken on day 0 of AZD1222 vaccination. The receptors originated from an adult in good health.

The chain links TRBV6-2 or TRBV6-3 to TRBJ1-5, with D possibly TRBD1 on 5 matching bases. Germline CDR1 is MNHEY and CDR2 is SVGEGT. The V end was cut by 6 bases, the J end by 6 bases, with 15 bases between. This CDR3 contains 14 residues. The CDR3 DNA sequence: TGTGCCAGCAGCGATCCCAGGGAGATTCAGCCCCAGCATTTT. Encoded protein: CASSDPREIQPQHF.

The chain carries TRBV30 and TRBJ1-1; D unclear. There are 14 residues in the CDR3. Germline values: CDR1 GTSNPN, CDR2 SVGIG (reference sequence). Trimming removed 0 bases from V and 0 bases from J, with 8 bases in between. CDR3 sequence reads: CAWSVRHLNTEAFF. Written as DNA, the CDR3 is TGTGCCTGGAGTGTACGACATCTGAACACTGAAGCTTTCTTT. The variable domain in full, completed from reference TRBV30 and TRBJ1-1, reads SQTIHQWPATLVQPVGSPLSLECTVEGTSNPNLYWYRQAAGRGLQLLFYSVGIGQISSEVPQNLSASRPQDRQFILSSKKLLLSDSGFYLCAWSVRHLNTEAFFGQGTRLTVV.

The chain is built from TRBV19 and TRBJ1-5; 8 nucleotides match TRBD1. J was trimmed by 4 bases and V by 5 bases; bases with no gene match: 7. Germline V gene lookup returns CDR1 LNHDA and CDR2 SQIVND (reference sequence). The CDR3 totals 15 residues. CDR3 bases: TGTGCCAGTAGTGGACAGGGCTTAAGAAATCAGCCCCAGCATTTT. It specifies CASSGQGLRNQPQHF.

The chain recombines TRBV11-2 with TRBJ1-1, with unresolved D. The CDR3 contains 14 residues. Trimming pared 0 bases from V and 5 bases from J, leaving 10 bases between. Germline V lookup: CDR1 SGHAT, CDR2 FQNNGV. The CDR3 here is CASSLDRRETEAFF. As DNA, the CDR3 is TGTGCCAGCAGCTTAGATCGTCGGGAGACTGAAGCTTTCTTT.

The chain employs TRBV27 and TRBJ1-2; possible D gene TRBD1, 6 bases. Germline lookup yields CDR1 MNHEY and CDR2 SMNVEV (reference sequence). CDR3 length: 16 amino acids. The germline V and J ends were trimmed by 4 bases and 1 base, with 16 bases remaining between them. The CDR3: CASSSGGGLLNYGYTF. CDR3 DNA sequence: TGTGCCAGCAGTTCGGGGGGCGGTCTTCTTAACTATGGCTACACCTTC.

This chain joins TRBV2 and TRBJ2-1; D gene uncertain. CDR1 is SNHLY, CDR2 FYNNEI, per germline. CDR3 size: 12 residues. Between the trimmed V and J ends, which lost 6 bases and 10 bases, there was a span of 13 bases. CDR3 sequence reads: CASRPLGPEQFF. CDR3 DNA: TGTGCCAGCAGGCCTCTAGGACCGGAGCAGTTCTTC.

J is TRBJ1-6 and V is TRBV11-2, with D unresolved. Trimming shortened V by 7 bases and J by 14 bases, and 21 bases separated the two germline ends. CDR1 and CDR2 (germline): SGHAT, FQNNGV. This CDR3 has 14 amino acids. The CDR3 nucleotides read TGTGCCAGCAACACAGCCCAGGCCTCGGGATCCCTCCACTTT. It is translated as CASNTAQASGSLHF.

Only one count was recorded for this clone. This rearrangement joins TRBV18 to TRBJ1-1; TRBD1 might be the D (5 bases). Per the germline V gene, CDR1 is KGHSH and CDR2 is LQKENI. The CDR3 consists of 15 residues. V lost 3 bases, J lost 3 bases, and 14 bases lay in between. Here the CDR3 reads CASSPRGGGDTEAFF. In nucleotides, the CDR3 is TGTGCCAGCTCACCGAGGGGCGGTGGGGACACTGAAGCTTTCTTT. The full variable domain, completed using reference TRBV18 and TRBJ1-1, is NAGVMQNPRHLVRRRGQEARLRCSPMKGHSHVYWYRQLPEEGLKFMVYLQKENIIDESGMPKERFSAEFPKEGPSILRIQQVVRGDSAAYFCASSPRGGGDTEAFFGQGTRLTVV.

The count of this clone is one. The chain carries TRBV6-1 and TRBJ1-6, with D maybe TRBD1 (6 bases). The CDR3 is 15 residues long. Germline CDR1 MNHNS, CDR2 SASEGT. Trimming removed 3 bases at V and 0 bases at J, with 6 bases between. CDR3 nucleotides: TGTGCCAGCAGTGAGGACAGCTCCTATAATTCACCCCTCCACTTT. It translates to CASSEDSSYNSPLHF.

The chain recombines TRBV3-1 (or the pseudogene TRBV3-2) with TRBJ1-1, with a tentative D call TRBD1 (5 bases). The CDR3 has 14 amino acids. Trimming shortened V by 1 base and J by 0 bases, and 6 bases separated the two germline ends. Germline CDR1 reads LGHDT; CDR2 reads YNNKEL (reference sequence). CDR3 coding DNA: TGTGCCAGCAGCCAAGTGGGGGTGAACACTGAAGCTTTCTTT. It yields the protein CASSQVGVNTEAFF.

The rearrangement joins TRBV11-2 to TRBJ1-2; D is ambiguous. The germline V gene has CDR1 SGHAT and CDR2 FQNNGV. The CDR3 runs 14 residues. Between the trimmed V and J ends, which lost 3 bases and 5 bases, there was a span of 13 bases. The CDR3 loop is CASSFTGSSYGYTF. The CDR3 DNA follows: TGTGCCAGCAGCTTCACTGGCAGTTCTTATGGCTACACCTTC.

This chain joins TRBV6-5 and TRBJ2-7; D is possibly TRBD1 or TRBD2 (5 bases each). The length of the CDR3 is 12 residues. Germline-derived CDR1 and CDR2 are MNHEY and SVGAGI. Trimming took 2 bases from V and 8 from J, leaving 10 bases between them. This chain's CDR3 is CASSYGDGKQYF. The CDR3 DNA reads as TGTGCCAGCAGTTACGGGGACGGCAAGCAGTACTTC.

The chain uses TRBV18 and TRBJ1-3; D might be TRBD1 (6 bases). The germline V gene encodes CDR1 KGHSH and CDR2 LQKENI. The CDR3 loop spans 15 amino acids. Between the trimmed V and J ends, which lost 6 bases and 0 bases, there was a span of 12 bases. The CDR3 DNA is TGTGCCAGCTCCGGGACACCGATCTCTGGAAACACCATATATTTT. Translating it yields CASSGTPISGNTIYF. The full variable domain, in which reference TRBV18 and TRBJ1-3 provide the parts outside the CDR3, is NAGVMQNPRHLVRRRGQEARLRCSPMKGHSHVYWYRQLPEEGLKFMVYLQKENIIDESGMPKERFSAEFPKEGPSILRIQQVVRGDSAAYFCASSGTPISGNTIYFGEGSWLTVV.

The chain has TRBV7-2 and TRBJ1-6; D ambiguous. The length of the CDR3 is 15 residues. Germline lookup yields CDR1 SGHTA and CDR2 FQGNSA. Deletions cut 1 base from V and 7 bases from J, with 11 bases between. The CDR3 region has the DNA TGTGCCAGCAGCTTAGGGCTCGGCCGGAATTCACCCCTCCACTTT. It specifies CASSLGLGRNSPLHF.

This chain links TRBV10-2 with TRBJ2-3; 8 nucleotides agree with TRBD2. In germline, CDR1 is WSHSY, CDR2 SAAADI. V dropped 0 bases and J dropped 4; count of bases not matched to a gene: 6. This CDR3 spans 16 amino acids. The CDR3 region is CASSESGRGGADTQYF. In nucleotides, the CDR3 is TGCGCCAGCAGTGAGTCGGGACGGGGGGGAGCAGATACGCAGTATTTT.

The rearrangement links TRBV6-5 to TRBJ1-2, with TRBD1 matching 9 bases. CDR1 MNHEY and CDR2 SVGAGI come from the germline V gene. The V and J ends lost 0 bases and 8 bases, in that order; junction bases with no gene match: 4. There are 14 residues in the CDR3. CDR3: CASSYSGQGGGYTF. The CDR3 DNA follows: TGTGCCAGCAGTTACTCGGGACAGGGTGGCGGCTACACCTTC.

The chain uses TRBV3-1 (or the pseudogene TRBV3-2) and TRBJ1-3, with D unclear. The germline gives CDR1 LGHDT, CDR2 YNNKEL (reference sequence). V gave up 4 bases and J gave up 0 bases, with 10 bases separating them. The CDR3 runs 15 residues. This CDR3 is CASSLRLSSGNTIYF. The CDR3 region has the DNA TGTGCCAGCAGCCTACGACTGAGCTCTGGAAACACCATATATTTT.

V gene TRBV19 combines with J gene TRBJ1-6; TRBD1 agrees at 9 bases. V was pared by 5 bases and J by 6 bases, with 5 bases of the junction left unmatched. This CDR3 region has 15 residues. Germline-derived CDR1 and CDR2 are LNHDA and SQIVND (reference sequence). The CDR3 here is CASSFLTGGNSPLHF. In nucleotides, the CDR3 is TGTGCCAGTAGTTTCCTGACAGGGGGTAATTCACCCCTCCACTTT.

V gene TRBV5-5 combines with J gene TRBJ2-2; a weak D match, TRBD1 (5 bases). V lost 0 bases and J 2 bases, leaving 11 bases between the germline ends. Per the germline V gene, CDR1 is SGHKS and CDR2 is YYEKEE (reference sequence). The CDR3 contains 16 residues. In DNA, the CDR3 is TGTGCCAGCAGCTTGGAGGGGATACCCAACACCGGGGAGCTGTTTTTT. Translation: CASSLEGIPNTGELFF.

This chain uses TRBV12-5 with TRBJ2-5, with TRBD2 identical over 7 bases. V dropped 9 bases and J dropped 5; count of bases not matched to a gene: 6. The germline CDR1 and CDR2 sequences are LGHNT and FRNRAP. CDR3 length: 12 residues. CDR3 DNA: TGTGCTAGCGGCCAGGGAGGGGAGACCCAGTACTTC. This translates into CASGQGGETQYF. The whole variable domain, remainder taken from reference TRBV12-5 and TRBJ2-5, is DARVTQTPRHKVTEMGQEVTMRCQPILGHNTVFWYRQTMMQGLELLAYFRNRAPLDDSGMPKDRFSAEMPDATLATLKIQPSEPRDSAVYFCASGQGGETQYFGPGTRLLVL.

CDR3 in amino acids: CSASPRVGHGYTF. CDR3 sequence (DNA): TGCAGTGCTAGTCCCAGGGTCGGCCATGGCTACACCTTC. The chain joins TRBV20-1 to TRBJ1-2; D is possibly TRBD1 (5 bases). This CDR3 is built from 13 residues. The V end lost 3 bases, the J end lost 6 bases, and 14 bases lay between the germline ends. Germline lookup yields CDR1 DFQATT and CDR2 SNEGSKA (reference sequence).

As regards this clone: This may come from a read error, since a much larger clone is one base off. This CDR3 is also generated by other DNA sequences in the sample. This chain uses TRBV12-3 or TRBV12-4 with TRBJ1-1; D is ambiguous. CDR3 length equals 13 residues. V was shortened by 9 bases and J by 6 bases, with 17 bases between the two germline ends. The DNA for the CDR3 is TGTGCCAGTAAGACTGGGTTGGTCGCTGAAGCTTTCTTT. It translates to CASKTGLVAEAFF.